Shown below are 10 T cell receptor beta chains from a single sample sequenced in a study of T cells after posttransplantation cyclophosphamide. Assay used: immunoSEQ multiplex PCR; TCRdb lists only in-frame clones, some missing. This sample shows some 40,000 clones and no singletons; about 6.2% rests with the ten largest. The material sequenced was PBMCs. The receptors stem from a man between 25 and 39 years old in good health and a related stem cell transplant donor.

The rearrangement uses TRBV7-2 and TRBJ2-7; 13 positions agree with TRBD2. CDR3 length: 17 amino acids. Per germline, CDR1 SGHTA and CDR2 FQGNSA. V dropped 4 bases and J dropped 3; count of bases not matched to a gene: 9. The CDR3 spells CASSSSGTSGVIYEQYF. The CDR3, as DNA: TGTGCCAGCAGCTCGTCCGGGACTAGCGGGGTAATCTACGAGCAGTACTTC.

This clone was seen more than once but under ten times. V usage is TRBV6-5 and J usage is TRBJ2-5; a possible D gene is TRBD2 (7 bases). From germline, CDR1 is MNHEY and CDR2 SVGAGI. The CDR3 has 16 residues. V lost 0 bases to trimming and J lost 4 bases, with 15 bases between them. Here the CDR3 DNA reads TGTGCCAGCAGTTACTCCATGGGGGGGCTGGGAGAGACCCAGTACTTC. Translating gives CASSYSMGGLGETQYF.

This clone was seen repeatedly, ten times or more. The CDR3 sequence is CASSTDLFNYGYTF. CDR3 nucleotides: TGTGCCAGCTCCACAGACCTTTTTAACTATGGCTACACCTTC. The chain is built from TRBV6-6 and TRBJ1-2, with unresolved D. V dropped 8 bases and J dropped 1 base, with 14 bases sitting between them. Germline assignment: CDR1 MNHNY and CDR2 SVGAGI (reference sequence). This CDR3 contains 14 residues.

Many counts were recorded for this clone. This chain connects TRBV7-6 to TRBJ2-4; D uncertain. The CDR3 is 14 residues long. Between the trimmed V and J ends, which lost 0 bases and 7 bases, there was a span of 10 bases. Germline CDR1 SGHVS, CDR2 FNYEAQ. CDR3 sequence: CASSLAAQRNIQYF. CDR3 nucleotide sequence: TGTGCCAGCAGCTTAGCGGCCCAGAGGAACATTCAGTACTTC.

This clone came up many times. This sequence joins TRBV6-1 and TRBJ1-3, with 12 nucleotides matching TRBD1. Germline V lookup: CDR1 MNHNS, CDR2 SASEGT. The CDR3 is made up of 18 amino acids. The ends lost 4 bases at V and 4 bases at J; junction bases unmatched: 11. The CDR3 is CASSGWDRGPPGGNTIYF. CDR3 DNA: TGTGCCAGCAGTGGTTGGGACAGGGGGCCCCCAGGGGGAAACACCATATATTTT.

Ten or more counts support this clone. The chain combines TRBV18 with TRBJ1-4; 7 nucleotides agree with TRBD1. CDR3 length: 15 amino acids. V dropped 5 bases and J dropped 3; count of bases not matched to a gene: 6. Germline V gives CDR1 KGHSH, CDR2 LQKENI. The CDR3 sequence is CASSRDSVANEKLFF. CDR3 nucleotide sequence: TGTGCCAGCTCAAGGGACAGCGTAGCTAATGAAAAACTGTTTTTT.

This chain uses TRBV2 with TRBJ2-5; D remains ambiguous. V lost 4 bases and J lost 0, with 6 bases in between. There are 13 residues in the CDR3. Germline values: CDR1 SNHLY, CDR2 FYNNEI. CDR3 sequence (DNA): TGTGCCAGCAGTGGTGACTACCAAGAGACCCAGTACTTC. Its translation is CASSGDYQETQYF.

This clone occurred a few times. The chain couples TRBV4-1 to TRBJ2-2; 10 bases align to TRBD2. With V trimmed by 1 base and J by 6 bases, 11 bases remained unmatched. CDR3 length: 18 residues. The germline V gene has CDR1 MGHRA and CDR2 YSYEKL. As DNA, the CDR3 is TGCGCCAGCAGCCAAGGGTTAAAAGCGGGGGGGCTCCCCGGGGAGCTGTTTTTT. Its protein is CASSQGLKAGGLPGELFF.

The table lists this clone with many counts. The V call is TRBV12-3 or TRBV12-4, the J call TRBJ2-4; 8 nucleotides align to TRBD1. There are 16 residues in the CDR3. Losses at the gene ends were 3 bases for V and 1 base for J; bases not matched to a gene: 5. The CDR3 DNA sequence: TGTGCCAGCAGTTTCCCGACAGGGGCGGCCAAAAACATTCAGTACTTC. It yields the protein CASSFPTGAAKNIQYF.

This clone has ten or more counts. The chain is built from TRBV6-1 and TRBJ1-5, with D unclear. Trimming removed 1 base at V and 6 bases at J, with 10 bases between. CDR1 is MNHNS, CDR2 SASEGT, per germline. The length of the CDR3 is 14 residues. The CDR3 here is CASSEGQPSQPQHF. DNA for the CDR3: TGTGCCAGCAGTGAAGGGCAGCCTAGTCAGCCCCAGCATTTT.